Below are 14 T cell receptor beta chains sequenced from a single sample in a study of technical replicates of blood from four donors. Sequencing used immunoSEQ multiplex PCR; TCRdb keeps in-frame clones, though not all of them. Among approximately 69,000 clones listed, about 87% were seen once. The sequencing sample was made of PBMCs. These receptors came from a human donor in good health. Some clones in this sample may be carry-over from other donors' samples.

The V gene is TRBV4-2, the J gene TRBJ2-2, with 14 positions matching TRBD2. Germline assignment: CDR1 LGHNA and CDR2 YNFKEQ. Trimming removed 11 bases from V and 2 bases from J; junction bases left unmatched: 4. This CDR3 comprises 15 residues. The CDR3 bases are TGTGCCGGGGGACTAGCGGGGGCTAACACCGGGGAGCTGTTTTTT. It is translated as CAGGLAGANTGELFF.

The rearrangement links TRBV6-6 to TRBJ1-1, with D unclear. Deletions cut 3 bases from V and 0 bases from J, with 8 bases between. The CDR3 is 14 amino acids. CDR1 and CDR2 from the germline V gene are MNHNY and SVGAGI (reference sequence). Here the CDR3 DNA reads TGTGCCAGCAGTTATCCCGAGATGAACACTGAAGCTTTCTTT. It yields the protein CASSYPEMNTEAFF.

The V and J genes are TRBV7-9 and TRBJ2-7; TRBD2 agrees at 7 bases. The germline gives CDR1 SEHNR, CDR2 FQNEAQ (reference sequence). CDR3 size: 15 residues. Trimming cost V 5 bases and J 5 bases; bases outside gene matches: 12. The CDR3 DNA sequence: TGTGCCAGCAGCCTCGGGACTGGGCTAGCGGACGAGCAGTACTTC. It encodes CASSLGTGLADEQYF.

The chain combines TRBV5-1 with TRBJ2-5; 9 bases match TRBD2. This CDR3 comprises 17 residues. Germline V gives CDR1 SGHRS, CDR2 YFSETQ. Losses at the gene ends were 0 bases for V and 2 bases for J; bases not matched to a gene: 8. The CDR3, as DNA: TGCGCCAGCAGCTTGGACCCTAGCGGGGTGACTCAAGAGACCCAGTACTTC. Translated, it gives CASSLDPSGVTQETQYF. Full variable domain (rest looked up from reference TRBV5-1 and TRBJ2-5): KAGVTQTPRYLIKTRGQQVTLSCSPISGHRSVSWYQQTPGQGLQFLFEYFSETQRNKGNFPGRFSGRQFSNSRSEMNVSTLELGDSALYLCASSLDPSGVTQETQYFGPGTRLLVL.

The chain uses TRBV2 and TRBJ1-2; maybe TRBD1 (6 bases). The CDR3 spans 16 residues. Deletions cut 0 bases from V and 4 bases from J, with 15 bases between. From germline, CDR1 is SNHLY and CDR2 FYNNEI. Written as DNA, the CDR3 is TGTGCCAGCAGTGAAGCTGGGACAACCCATGGCTATGGCTACACCTTC. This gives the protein CASSEAGTTHGYGYTF.

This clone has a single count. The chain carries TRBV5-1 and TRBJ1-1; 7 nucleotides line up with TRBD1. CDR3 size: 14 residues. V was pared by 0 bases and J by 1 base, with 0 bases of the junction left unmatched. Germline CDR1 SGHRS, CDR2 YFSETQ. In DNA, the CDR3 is TGCGCCAGCAGCTTGGACAGGGGGAACACTGAAGCTTTCTTT. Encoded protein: CASSLDRGNTEAFF. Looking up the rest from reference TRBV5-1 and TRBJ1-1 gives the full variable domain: KAGVTQTPRYLIKTRGQQVTLSCSPISGHRSVSWYQQTPGQGLQFLFEYFSETQRNKGNFPGRFSGRQFSNSRSEMNVSTLELGDSALYLCASSLDRGNTEAFFGQGTRLTVV.

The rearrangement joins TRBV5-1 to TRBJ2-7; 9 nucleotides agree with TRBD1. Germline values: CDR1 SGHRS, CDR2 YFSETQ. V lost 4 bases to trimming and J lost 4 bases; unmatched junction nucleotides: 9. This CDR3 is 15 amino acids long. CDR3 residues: CASSRTGAETYEQYF. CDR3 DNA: TGCGCCAGCAGCCGGACAGGGGCAGAAACGTACGAGCAGTACTTC. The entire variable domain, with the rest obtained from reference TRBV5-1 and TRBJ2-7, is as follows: KAGVTQTPRYLIKTRGQQVTLSCSPISGHRSVSWYQQTPGQGLQFLFEYFSETQRNKGNFPGRFSGRQFSNSRSEMNVSTLELGDSALYLCASSRTGAETYEQYFGPGTRLTVT.

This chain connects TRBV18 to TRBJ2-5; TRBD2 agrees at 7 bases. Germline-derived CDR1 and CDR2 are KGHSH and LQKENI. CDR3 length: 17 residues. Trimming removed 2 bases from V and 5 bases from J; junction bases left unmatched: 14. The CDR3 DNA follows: TGTGCCAGCTCACCAGGAGGGAGGGCCAATACGGGGGAGACCCAGTACTTC. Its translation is CASSPGGRANTGETQYF. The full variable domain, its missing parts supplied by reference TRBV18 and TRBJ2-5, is NAGVMQNPRHLVRRRGQEARLRCSPMKGHSHVYWYRQLPEEGLKFMVYLQKENIIDESGMPKERFSAEFPKEGPSILRIQQVVRGDSAAYFCASSPGGRANTGETQYFGPGTRLLVL.

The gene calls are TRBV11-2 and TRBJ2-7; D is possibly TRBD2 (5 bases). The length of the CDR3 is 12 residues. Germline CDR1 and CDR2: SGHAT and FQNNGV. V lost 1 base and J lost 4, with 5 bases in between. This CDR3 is CASSLGTYEQYF. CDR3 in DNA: TGTGCCAGCAGCTTAGGGACTTACGAGCAGTACTTC.

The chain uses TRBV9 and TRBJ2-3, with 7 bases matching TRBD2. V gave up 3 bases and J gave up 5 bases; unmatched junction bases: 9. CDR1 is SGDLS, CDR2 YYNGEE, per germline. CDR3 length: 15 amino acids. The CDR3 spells CASSATSPPGDTQYF. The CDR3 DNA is TGTGCCAGCAGCGCGACTAGCCCTCCTGGAGATACGCAGTATTTT.

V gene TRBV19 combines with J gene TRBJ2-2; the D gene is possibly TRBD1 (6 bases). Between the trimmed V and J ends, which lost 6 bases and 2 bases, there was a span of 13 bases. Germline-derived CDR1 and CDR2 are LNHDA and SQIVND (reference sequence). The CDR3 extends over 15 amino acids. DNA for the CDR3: TGTGCCAGTAGCATGGACAGACGAAACACCGGGGAGCTGTTTTTT. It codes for CASSMDRRNTGELFF.

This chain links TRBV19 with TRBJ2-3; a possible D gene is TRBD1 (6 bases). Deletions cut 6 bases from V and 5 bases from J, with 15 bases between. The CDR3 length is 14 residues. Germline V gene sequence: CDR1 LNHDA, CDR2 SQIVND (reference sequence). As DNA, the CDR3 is TGTGCCAGTAGGGTTGTAGGGGGTCGAGATACGCAGTATTTT. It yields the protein CASRVVGGRDTQYF. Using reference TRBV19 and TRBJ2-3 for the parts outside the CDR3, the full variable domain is DGGITQSPKYLFRKEGQNVTLSCEQNLNHDAMYWYRQDPGQGLRLIYYSQIVNDFQKGDIAEGYSVSREKKESFPLTVTSAQKNPTAFYLCASRVVGGRDTQYFGPGTRLTVL.

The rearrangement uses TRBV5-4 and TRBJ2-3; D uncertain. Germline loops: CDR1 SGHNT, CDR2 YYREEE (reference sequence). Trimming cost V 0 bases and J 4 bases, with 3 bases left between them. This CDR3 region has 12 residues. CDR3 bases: TGTGCCAGCAGCTTGGTCGCAGATACGCAGTATTTT. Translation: CASSLVADTQYF. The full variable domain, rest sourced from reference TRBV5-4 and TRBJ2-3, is ETGVTQSPTHLIKTRGQQVTLRCSSQSGHNTVSWYQQALGQGPQFIFQYYREEENGRGNFPPRFSGLQFPNYSSELNVNALELDDSALYLCASSLVADTQYFGPGTRLTVL.

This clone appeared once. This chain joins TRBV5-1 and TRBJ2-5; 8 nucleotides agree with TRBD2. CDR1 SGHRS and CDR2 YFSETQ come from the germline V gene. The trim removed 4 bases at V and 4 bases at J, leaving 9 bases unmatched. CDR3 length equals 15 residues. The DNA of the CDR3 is TGCGCCAGCAGCAGAACCGGGACTAGTGGAGAGACCCAGTACTTC. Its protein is CASSRTGTSGETQYF.